The 19 T cell receptor beta chains below all came from one sample that was sequenced in a study of shared clonotypes between healthy human individuals. The table came from immunoSEQ multiplex PCR; TCRdb's copy has only in-frame clones and leaves some out. Of a few million clones in the sample, about 92% were seen once. Sequenced sample: naive CD4+ T cells sorted from blood. Subset denoted: CD45RA+ positively selected. The receptors were gathered from a man younger than 30 in good health.

The rearrangement uses TRBV6-6 and TRBJ2-7; 8 positions agree with TRBD2. With 6 bases clipped from V and 4 bases from J, the junction kept 8 bases outside the gene matches. The CDR3 runs 14 residues. Germline-derived CDR1 and CDR2 are MNHNY and SVGAGI (reference sequence). The CDR3 region is CASRNSGEGYEQYF. CDR3 in DNA: TGTGCCAGCAGGAATAGCGGGGAGGGGTACGAGCAGTACTTC.

This clone appeared a single time. J is TRBJ2-1 and V is TRBV11-2, with a weak D call TRBD2 (5 bases). Trimming took off 5 bases at V and 9 bases at J, with 11 bases between the two ends. The CDR3 is 12 amino acids. CDR1 SGHAT and CDR2 FQNNGV come from the germline V gene. In DNA form, the CDR3 reads TGTGCCAGCAGCCTACGCCGGGGTGAGCAGTTCTTC. It codes for CASSLRRGEQFF.

This chain connects TRBV5-1 to TRBJ2-7, with 11 bases identical to TRBD1. The CDR3 extends over 16 amino acids. V trimming: 4 bases; J trimming: 6 bases; junction bases outside the gene matches: 12. Germline V gene sequence: CDR1 SGHRS, CDR2 YFSETQ. This chain's CDR3 is CASSLPWTGGGSEQYF. CDR3 in DNA: TGCGCCAGCAGCCTACCCTGGACAGGGGGCGGGAGCGAGCAGTACTTC.

This clone showed up just once. This chain links TRBV2 with TRBJ2-7; D uncertain. Germline loops: CDR1 SNHLY, CDR2 FYNNEI. There are 16 residues in the CDR3. Trimming stripped 1 base from V and 2 bases from J, with 15 bases between. Here the CDR3 reads CASSEVRYPNTYEQYF. For the CDR3, the DNA is TGTGCCAGCAGTGAAGTTCGATATCCTAATACCTACGAGCAGTACTTC.

This sequence joins TRBV6-1 and TRBJ2-7; 9 bases are a match to TRBD1. J gave up 2 bases and V 6 bases, and 8 bases lay outside the gene matches. Germline CDR1 reads MNHNS; CDR2 reads SASEGT. The CDR3 spans 15 residues. The CDR3 reads CASRENRGQTYEQYF. Here the CDR3 DNA reads TGTGCCAGCAGGGAAAACAGGGGGCAAACCTACGAGCAGTACTTC.

This chain connects TRBV7-9 to TRBJ1-2; possibly TRBD1 for D (5 bases). This CDR3 is 14 amino acids long. Germline V gene lookup returns CDR1 SEHNR and CDR2 FQNEAQ (reference sequence). Trimming shortened V by 5 bases and J by 4 bases, and 14 bases separated the two germline ends. The CDR3 protein is CASSPLGGSYGYTF. As DNA, the CDR3 is TGTGCCAGCAGCCCACTCGGGGGAAGCTATGGCTACACCTTC.

The chain employs TRBV11-2 and TRBJ1-2; D is unresolved. The V gene's germline CDR1 is SGHAT and CDR2 FQNNGV. The V end was cut by 4 bases, the J end by 4 bases, with 13 bases between. The CDR3 is 14 residues long. The CDR3 DNA follows: TGTGCCAGCAGCTCATTTGGGCAGAGCTATGGCTACACCTTC. Protein product: CASSSFGQSYGYTF.

Concerning this clone: The same CDR3 can be traced to other DNA sequences in this sample. The chain has TRBV2 and TRBJ1-3; TRBD1 is a possible D gene (5 bases). V was pared by 2 bases and J by 0 bases, with 8 bases between. The germline gives CDR1 SNHLY, CDR2 FYNNEI. This CDR3 region has 15 residues. CDR3 nucleotides: TGTGCCAGCAGTGAACAGGGAAGCTCTGGAAACACCATATATTTT. Its translation is CASSEQGSSGNTIYF.

Here the CDR3 DNA reads TGTGCCAGCAGCAAGCAGCCCCAAGAGACCCAGTACTTC. Translation: CASSKQPQETQYF. This sequence joins TRBV5-4 and TRBJ2-5; no clear D gene. The V gene's germline CDR1 is SGHNT and CDR2 YYREEE (reference sequence). The CDR3 length is 13 residues. V lost 4 bases and J 1 base, leaving 8 bases between the germline ends. Full variable domain (rest looked up from reference TRBV5-4 and TRBJ2-5): ETGVTQSPTHLIKTRGQQVTLRCSSQSGHNTVSWYQQALGQGPQFIFQYYREEENGRGNFPPRFSGLQFPNYSSELNVNALELDDSALYLCASSKQPQETQYFGPGTRLLVL.

The J gene is TRBJ2-1, the V gene TRBV7-9, with D unresolved. The germline CDR1 and CDR2 sequences are SEHNR and FQNEAQ (reference sequence). Trimming removed 1 base from V and 0 bases from J, with 10 bases in between. This CDR3 contains 16 residues. The CDR3 region is CASSLVRATSYNEQFF. The CDR3 bases are TGTGCCAGCAGCTTAGTACGCGCTACCTCCTACAATGAGCAGTTCTTC.

This chain uses TRBV4-1 with TRBJ2-7; the match to TRBD1 covers 10 bases. V lost 4 bases, J lost 3 bases, and 6 bases stayed unmatched. The CDR3 length is 15 residues. The germline CDR1 and CDR2 sequences are MGHRA and YSYEKL. The CDR3 loop reads CASSRGQGVNYEQYF. DNA of the CDR3: TGCGCCAGCAGCCGAGGACAGGGGGTCAACTACGAGCAGTACTTC.

V usage is TRBV5-6 and J usage is TRBJ1-6; D is undetermined. The germline V gene has CDR1 SGHDT and CDR2 YYEEEE. The ends were cut back, 2 bases at V and 8 bases at J, with 5 bases in the middle. The CDR3 has 12 residues. The CDR3 DNA reads TGTGCCAGCAGCTTCGCACATTCACCCCTCCACTTT. It specifies CASSFAHSPLHF.

The rearrangement joins TRBV6-5 to TRBJ2-2; D might be TRBD1 (6 bases). This CDR3 contains 14 residues. V dropped 6 bases and J dropped 7 bases, with 15 bases sitting between them. Per the germline V gene, CDR1 is MNHEY and CDR2 is SVGAGI. CDR3 DNA: TGTGCCAGCAGCCGCGATACAGGGAACGGGGAGCTGTTTTTT. Encoded protein: CASSRDTGNGELFF.

The gene calls are TRBV27 and TRBJ2-5; 7 bases are shared with TRBD2. The CDR3 consists of 14 residues. The trim removed 5 bases at V and 5 bases at J, leaving 8 bases unmatched. Germline CDR1 and CDR2: MNHEY and SMNVEV (reference sequence). CDR3 in DNA: TGTGCCAGCAGTCTAGGGACTACCGGGGAGACCCAGTACTTC. Translated: CASSLGTTGETQYF.

This clone was detected only once. The V gene is TRBV19, the J gene TRBJ2-1, with no clear D. The V end was cut by 8 bases, the J end by 0 bases, with 8 bases between. Germline V lookup: CDR1 LNHDA, CDR2 SQIVND (reference sequence). The CDR3 spans 13 residues. This CDR3 is CASCPDSYNEQFF. CDR3 DNA: TGTGCCAGTTGCCCGGACTCCTACAATGAGCAGTTCTTC.

A note on this clone: The same CDR3 arises from other DNA sequences in this sample as well. This chain links TRBV9 with TRBJ1-6, with unresolved D. V lost 0 bases, J lost 6 bases, and 4 bases lay in between. The CDR3 totals 13 residues. The V gene's germline CDR1 is SGDLS and CDR2 YYNGEE. The CDR3 nucleotides are TGTGCCAGCAGCGTAGGGAGTAATTCACCCCTCCACTTT. This translates into CASSVGSNSPLHF.

This chain joins TRBV25-1 and TRBJ2-2; TRBD1 agrees at 10 bases. V lost 4 bases to trimming and J lost 6 bases; unmatched junction nucleotides: 11. This CDR3 has 17 residues. From germline, CDR1 is MGHDK and CDR2 SYGVNS. The CDR3 DNA is TGTGCCAGCAGTGGAACCCCCGGGACAGGGGTTTCCGGGGAGCTGTTTTTT. Translation gives CASSGTPGTGVSGELFF.

V usage is TRBV6-1 and J usage is TRBJ2-3; D gene unclear. Germline CDR1 reads MNHNS; CDR2 reads SASEGT. Trimming removed 6 bases from V and 2 bases from J, with 9 bases in between. This CDR3 has 13 residues. In DNA form, the CDR3 reads TGTGCCAGCAGGCCCAAGCCCACAGATACGCAGTATTTT. Translated, it gives CASRPKPTDTQYF.

With regard to this clone: Distinct nucleotide sequences in the sample also encode this CDR3. The J gene is TRBJ2-3, the V gene TRBV9; D unresolved. CDR1 SGDLS and CDR2 YYNGEE come from the germline V gene. This CDR3 has 12 residues. V shed 4 bases and J shed 2 bases, with 5 bases lying between them. The DNA for the CDR3 is TGTGCCAGCAGCCCCAACACAGATACGCAGTATTTT. This sequence encodes CASSPNTDTQYF.